The 11 T cell receptor beta chains below were found in one sample sequenced in a study of T-cell memory formation after mild COVID-19. TCRdb reprocessed the 5' RACE reads with MiXCR, giving one entry per CDR3 protein. The repertoire includes approximately 340,000 distinct CDR3 sequences, 10% to 15% of them detected once, and about 21% sits in the top ten. The sample comprised PBMCs or a T cell subset sorted from them (not recorded which). Receptors originate from a man aged 18 to 35 who had mild COVID-19 (a few samples of this study predate the infection). Cell type and time point are not known.

The chain uses TRBV11-2 and TRBJ2-1, with 13 bases lining up with TRBD2. Germline-derived CDR1 and CDR2 are SGHAT and FQNNGV. Trimming cost V 4 bases and J 9 bases; bases outside gene matches: 6. This CDR3 spans 15 amino acids. CDR3 sequence (DNA): TGTGCCAGCAGCTATACTAGCGGGGGGGGTAGTGAGCAGTTCTTC. Translating it yields CASSYTSGGGSEQFF.

This clonotype was seen repeatedly, ten times or more. J is TRBJ1-2 and V is TRBV5-1; D remains unclear. Trimming pared 4 bases from V and 4 bases from J, leaving 5 bases between. The CDR3 is made up of 11 amino acids. Germline CDR1 and CDR2: SGHRS and YFSETQ. CDR3 nucleotides: TGCGCCAGCAGCGACCGCTATGGCTACACCTTC. Residues: CASSDRYGYTF.

The genes are TRBV5-5 and TRBJ1-5, with D perhaps matching TRBD1 (6 bases). Germline V lookup: CDR1 SGHKS, CDR2 YYEKEE (reference sequence). V gave up 4 bases and J gave up 5 bases, with 16 bases separating them. The CDR3 runs to 15 residues. CDR3 DNA sequence: TGTGCCAGCAGCCTCGGGGGGGGCATCGATCAGCCCCAGCATTTT. Its translation is CASSLGGGIDQPQHF.

This clonotype was counted a few times. The chain uses TRBV5-1 and TRBJ2-1; 10 nucleotides match TRBD2. The CDR3 spans 14 residues. The V segment lost 6 bases and the J segment 6 bases; nucleotides outside the gene matches: 6. Germline V gives CDR1 SGHRS, CDR2 YFSETQ. CDR3 protein: CASTVAGGINEQFF. In DNA form, the CDR3 reads TGCGCCAGCACCGTAGCGGGGGGCATCAATGAGCAGTTCTTC.

V and J are TRBV9 and TRBJ2-1; 10 bases align to TRBD2. The V gene end was trimmed by 0 bases and the J gene end by 8 bases; junction bases not matched to a gene: 5. Germline-derived CDR1 and CDR2 are SGDLS and YYNGEE. The CDR3 is 15 residues long. The CDR3 DNA reads TGTGCCAGCAGCGTAGCACTAGCGGGACTCCATGAGCAGTTCTTC. Its protein is CASSVALAGLHEQFF. The full variable domain, rest sourced from reference TRBV9 and TRBJ2-1, is DSGVTQTPKHLITATGQRVTLRCSPRSGDLSVYWYQQSLDQGLQFLIQYYNGEERAKGNILERFSAQQFPDLHSELNLSSLELGDSALYFCASSVALAGLHEQFFGPGTRLTVL.

V is TRBV5-1 and J is TRBJ1-1, with D perhaps matching TRBD1 (6 bases). CDR3 size: 14 residues. The V gene's germline CDR1 is SGHRS and CDR2 YFSETQ. Trimming took 1 base from V and 5 from J, leaving 12 bases between them. CDR3 DNA: TGCGCCAGCAGCTTGATAGGGGGGAGGACTGAAGCTTTCTTT. This sequence encodes CASSLIGGRTEAFF.

This chain uses TRBV5-6 with TRBJ2-5; the match to TRBD2 covers 11 bases. Germline V CDR1 and CDR2: SGHDT, YYEEEE. This CDR3 contains 15 residues. V shed 1 base and J 5 bases; nucleotides not matched to a gene: 4. The CDR3 nucleotides read TGTGCCAGCAGCTTGACTAGCGGGGGAGTTGAGACCCAGTACTTC. This sequence encodes CASSLTSGGVETQYF.

V is TRBV11-2 and J is TRBJ2-1; 9 bases align to TRBD2. Trimming removed 11 bases from V and 8 bases from J; junction bases left unmatched: 22. The germline gives CDR1 SGHAT, CDR2 FQNNGV. The CDR3 is 17 residues long. CDR3 protein: CASSSGGLPTRRDEQFF. The CDR3 DNA reads TGTGCCTCAAGTAGCGGGGGCTTGCCGACCCGTAGGGATGAGCAGTTCTTC.

This clonotype was picked up many times. The chain combines TRBV12-3 or TRBV12-4 with TRBJ1-2; 9 nucleotides agree with TRBD1. V was pared by 3 bases and J by 6 bases, with 2 bases of the junction left unmatched. The CDR3 consists of 13 residues. The CDR3 nucleotides read TGTGCCAGCAGTTTGACAGGGGGACATGGCTACACCTTC. Protein product: CASSLTGGHGYTF.

This clonotype has a handful of counts. The V call is TRBV28, the J call TRBJ2-1, with TRBD2 identical over 12 bases. The germline CDR1 and CDR2 sequences are MDHEN and SYDVKM. The length of the CDR3 is 17 residues. J lost 4 bases, V lost 5 bases, and 9 bases had no gene match. The CDR3 DNA follows: TGTGCCAGCAGTGATGCGTCTAGCGGGGGGGCTTACAATGAGCAGTTCTTC. This codes for CASSDASSGGAYNEQFF. Full variable domain (remainder filled in from reference TRBV28 and TRBJ2-1): DVKVTQSSRYLVKRTGEKVFLECVQDMDHENMFWYRQDPGLGLRLIYFSYDVKMKEKGDIPEGYSVSREKKERFSLILESASTNQTSMYLCASSDASSGGAYNEQFFGPGTRLTVL.

This clonotype was detected many times. The chain uses TRBV5-1 and TRBJ2-3; D unresolved. V was pared by 0 bases and J by 10 bases, with 6 bases between. CDR3 size: 11 residues. Germline CDR1 and CDR2: SGHRS and YFSETQ. The chain's CDR3 is CASSLEGAQYF. The CDR3 DNA reads as TGCGCCAGCAGCTTGGAAGGAGCGCAGTATTTT.